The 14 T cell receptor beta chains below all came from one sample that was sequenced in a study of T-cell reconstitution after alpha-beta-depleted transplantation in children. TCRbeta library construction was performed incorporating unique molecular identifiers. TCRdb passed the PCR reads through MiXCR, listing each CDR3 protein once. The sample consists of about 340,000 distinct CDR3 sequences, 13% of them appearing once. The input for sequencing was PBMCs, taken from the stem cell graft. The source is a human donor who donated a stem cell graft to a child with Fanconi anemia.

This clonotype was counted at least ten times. The CDR3 reads CASSLTQGRTEAFF. The CDR3 DNA follows: TGCGCCAGCAGCTTGACCCAGGGTCGGACTGAAGCTTTCTTT. This chain joins TRBV5-1 and TRBJ1-1, with D perhaps matching TRBD1 (5 bases). V gave up 1 base and J gave up 5 bases, with 12 bases separating them. CDR1 is SGHRS, CDR2 YFSETQ, per germline. The CDR3 has 14 residues.

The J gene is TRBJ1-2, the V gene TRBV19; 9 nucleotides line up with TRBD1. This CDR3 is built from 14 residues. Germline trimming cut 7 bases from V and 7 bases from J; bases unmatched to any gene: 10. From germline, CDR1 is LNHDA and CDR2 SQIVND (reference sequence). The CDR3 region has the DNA TGTGCCAGTATACCCGGGACAGGGAGCGGTGGCTACACCTTC. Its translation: CASIPGTGSGGYTF.

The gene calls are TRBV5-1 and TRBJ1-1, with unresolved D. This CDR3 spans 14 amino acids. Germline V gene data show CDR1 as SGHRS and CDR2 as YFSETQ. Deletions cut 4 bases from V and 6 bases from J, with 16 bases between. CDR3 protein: CASSPGRREAEAFF. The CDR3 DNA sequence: TGCGCCAGCAGCCCCGGACGGCGGGAAGCTGAAGCTTTCTTT.

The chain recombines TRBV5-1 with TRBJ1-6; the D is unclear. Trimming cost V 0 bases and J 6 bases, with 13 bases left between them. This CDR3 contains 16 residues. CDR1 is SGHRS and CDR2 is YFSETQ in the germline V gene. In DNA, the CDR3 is TGCGCCAGCAGCTTGGCGGCTGACCCTCGTAATTCACCCCTCCACTTT. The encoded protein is CASSLAADPRNSPLHF.

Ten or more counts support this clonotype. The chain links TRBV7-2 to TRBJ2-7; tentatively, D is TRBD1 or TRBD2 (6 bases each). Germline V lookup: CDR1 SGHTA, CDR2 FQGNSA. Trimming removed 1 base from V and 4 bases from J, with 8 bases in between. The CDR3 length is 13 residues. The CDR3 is CASSLEGGYEQYF. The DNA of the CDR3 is TGTGCCAGCAGCTTAGAGGGGGGTTACGAGCAGTACTTC.

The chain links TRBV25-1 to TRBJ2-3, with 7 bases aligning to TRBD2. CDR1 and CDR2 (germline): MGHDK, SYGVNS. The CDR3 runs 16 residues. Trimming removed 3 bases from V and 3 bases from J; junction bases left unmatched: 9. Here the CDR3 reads CASSEALAAGTDTQYF. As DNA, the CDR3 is TGTGCCAGCAGTGAGGCTCTAGCGGCGGGGACAGATACGCAGTATTTT. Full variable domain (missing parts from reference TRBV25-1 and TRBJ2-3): EADIYQTPRYLVIGTGKKITLECSQTMGHDKMYWYQQDPGMELHLIHYSYGVNSTEKGDLSSESTVSRIRTEHFPLTLESARPSHTSQYLCASSEALAAGTDTQYFGPGTRLTVL.

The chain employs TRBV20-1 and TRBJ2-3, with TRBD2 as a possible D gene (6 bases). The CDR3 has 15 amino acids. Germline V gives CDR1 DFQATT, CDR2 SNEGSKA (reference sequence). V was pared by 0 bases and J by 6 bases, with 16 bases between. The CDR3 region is CSARDSGGTLDTQYF. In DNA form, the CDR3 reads TGCAGTGCTAGAGACTCTGGGGGGACTTTGGATACGCAGTATTTT.

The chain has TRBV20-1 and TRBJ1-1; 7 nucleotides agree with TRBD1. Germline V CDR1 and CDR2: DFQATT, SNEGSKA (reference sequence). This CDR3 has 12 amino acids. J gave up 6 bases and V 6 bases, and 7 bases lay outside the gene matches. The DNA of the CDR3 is TGCAGTGCGACTGGACAGGAATCTGAAGCTTTCTTT. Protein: CSATGQESEAFF.

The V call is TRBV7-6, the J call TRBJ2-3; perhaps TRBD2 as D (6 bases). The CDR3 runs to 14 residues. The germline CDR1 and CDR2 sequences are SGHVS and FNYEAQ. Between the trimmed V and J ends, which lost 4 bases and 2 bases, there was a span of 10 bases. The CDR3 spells CASSSGDLTDTQYF. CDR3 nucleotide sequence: TGTGCCAGCAGCTCGGGGGACCTCACAGATACGCAGTATTTT.

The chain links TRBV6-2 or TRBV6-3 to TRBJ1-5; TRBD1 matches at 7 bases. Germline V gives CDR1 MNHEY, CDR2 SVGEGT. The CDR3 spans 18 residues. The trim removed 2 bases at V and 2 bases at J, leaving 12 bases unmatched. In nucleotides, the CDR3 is TGTGCCAGCAGTTACATGCCACCTCAGGGGGGAGGCAATCAGCCCCAGCATTTT. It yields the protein CASSYMPPQGGGNQPQHF.

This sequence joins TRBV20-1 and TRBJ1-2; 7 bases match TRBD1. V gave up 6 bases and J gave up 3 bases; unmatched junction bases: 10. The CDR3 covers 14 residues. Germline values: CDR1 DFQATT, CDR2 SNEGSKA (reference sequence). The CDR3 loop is CSALDREAHYGYTF. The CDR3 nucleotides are TGCAGTGCCCTCGACAGGGAGGCTCACTATGGCTACACCTTC.

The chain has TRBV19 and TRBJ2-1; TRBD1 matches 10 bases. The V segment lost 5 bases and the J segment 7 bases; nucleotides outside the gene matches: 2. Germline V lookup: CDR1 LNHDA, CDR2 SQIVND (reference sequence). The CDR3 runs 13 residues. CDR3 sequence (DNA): TGTGCCAGTAGTGGGACAGGGGTGAATGAGCAGTTCTTC. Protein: CASSGTGVNEQFF.

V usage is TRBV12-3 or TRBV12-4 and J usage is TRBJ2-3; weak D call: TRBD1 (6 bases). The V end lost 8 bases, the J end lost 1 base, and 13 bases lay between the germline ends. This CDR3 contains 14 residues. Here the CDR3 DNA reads TGTGCCAGCGGGGTTAACAGGGGCACAGATACGCAGTATTTT. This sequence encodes CASGVNRGTDTQYF.

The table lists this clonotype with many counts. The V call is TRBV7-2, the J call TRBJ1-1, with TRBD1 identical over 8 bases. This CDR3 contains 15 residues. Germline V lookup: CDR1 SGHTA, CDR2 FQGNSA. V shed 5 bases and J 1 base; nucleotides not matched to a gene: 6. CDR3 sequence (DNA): TGTGCCAGCAGCCCGCGACAGGGGCCGAACACTGAAGCTTTCTTT. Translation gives CASSPRQGPNTEAFF.